This TCR beta chain derives from a study of T-cell memory formation after mild COVID-19. Study-level background: Across donors, TCR clusters were largely donor specific.

The TCR alpha and TCR beta cDNA libraries, bearing sample barcodes and UMIs, were generated by 5'RACE using constant-segment primers. A single record per CDR3 protein comes from TCRdb applying MiXCR to the 5' RACE reads. The sample includes 470,000 or so distinct CDR3 sequences, 25% seen only once; the top ten take around an eighth. Study outcomes and limitations: CD4+ bias marked clones expanding day 15 to 37, unlike balanced contracting clones. CD8+ contracting clones occupied EMRA, while CD4+ ones occupied mainly CM and EM.

Concerning this clonotype itself: Antigen unknown.

Germline V gene data show CDR1 as SGHTA and CDR2 as FQGTGA. The CDR3 sequence is 16 residues long. V was pared by 2 bases and J by 2 bases, with 14 bases between. The TCR sequence derives from an adult woman who had mild COVID-19 (a few samples of this study predate the infection). Cell type and time point are not known. This chain joins TRBV7-3 and TRBJ2-3; possibly TRBD1 for D (7 bases). Sequencing was performed on PBMCs or a T cell subset sorted from them (not recorded which). The CDR3 nucleotides are TGTGCCAGCAGCTTAGGAGGGGGCCGAAACACAGATACGCAGTATTTT. Translated: CASSLGGGRNTDTQYF.